Listed below are T cell receptor beta chains from one sample, sequenced in a study of CD8 T cells in ankylosing spondylitis. TCRdb analysed the 5' RACE reads with MiXCR anew, one entry per CDR3 protein. The table lists nearly 350,000 distinct CDR3 sequences, around 15% of them singletons. Material for sequencing was blood, either unsorted or a sorted T cell fraction (not recorded which). These receptors were collected from a male donor with ankylosing spondylitis or in good health (not recorded which). The CDR3 runs from the conserved cysteine through the conserved F or W. D genes are given only for firm matches. Only part of the rows carry a size: once, few, many, or a class if the clone is expanded.

V,J,D,size,DNA,CDR3
TRBV20-1,TRBJ2-7,-,many,TGCAGTGCTAGACCGGGCGGCCTCTCCTACGAGCAGTACTTC,CSARPGGLSYEQYF
TRBV6-2/TRBV6-3,TRBJ2-3,TRBD2,-,TGTGCCAGCAGTCCCCTCGCGTTTGGGCGGGAGAGCCAACGCACAGATACGCAGTATTTT,CASSPLAFGRESQRTDTQYF
TRBV5-1,TRBJ2-3,-,-,TGCGCCAGCAGCCTGAACACCGGGCGCATCACAGATACGCAGTATTTT,CASSLNTGRITDTQYF
TRBV15,TRBJ2-3,TRBD1,few,TGTGCCACCAGCGGATTGGACAGGGGAGTCTCTACAGATACGCAGTATTTT,CATSGLDRGVSTDTQYF
TRBV12-3/TRBV12-4,TRBJ2-3,-,many,TGTGCCAGCAGTTTCAGGTCAGGGAGGCGTTCAGATACGCAGTATTTT,CASSFRSGRRSDTQYF
TRBV15,TRBJ2-5,-,-,TGTGCCACCAGCAGGGGTAGTCGTCAAGAGACCCAGTACTTC,CATSRGSRQETQYF
TRBV12-3/TRBV12-4,TRBJ2-1,TRBD2,many,TGTGCCAGCAGCGCGGGAGGGCCAAGGGAGCAGTTCTTC,CASSAGGPREQFF
TRBV2,TRBJ2-1,TRBD2,-,TGTGCCAGCAGCAGGGACTACGGTGAGCAGTTCTTC,CASSRDYGEQFF
TRBV5-1,TRBJ2-5,-,-,TGCGCCAGCACCGCAGGGTTTGAGACCCAGTACTTC,CASTAGFETQYF
TRBV9,TRBJ2-1,TRBD2,many,TGTGCCAGCAGCGTAACTAGCGGTTACAATGAGCAGTTCTTC,CASSVTSGYNEQFF
TRBV3-1,TRBJ2-6,TRBD1,-,TGTGCCAGCAGCCAAGAACGAACAGGGGTTGGGGCCAACGTCCTGACTTTC,CASSQERTGVGANVLTF
TRBV18,TRBJ2-7,TRBD1,-,TGTGCCAGCTCACCACCATCCAGGGGGTGGGGAGAGCAGTACTTC,CASSPPSRGWGEQYF
TRBV20-1,TRBJ2-1,-,-,TGCAGTGCTCAGGAGGATGAGCAGTTCTTC,CSAQEDEQFF
TRBV12-3/TRBV12-4,TRBJ2-7,TRBD1,few,TGTGCCAGCAGTATGGGACAGTCCTACGAGCAGTACTTC,CASSMGQSYEQYF
TRBV6-2/TRBV6-3,TRBJ2-1,-,few,TGTGCCAGCGTCCCGCGGGGGCGCTCCTACAATGAGCAGTTCTTC,CASVPRGRSYNEQFF
TRBV5-1,TRBJ2-3,-,once,TGCGCCAGCAGCTTTGGAGGCTACGGGTCGGGGGATACGCAGTATTTT,CASSFGGYGSGDTQYF
TRBV7-9,TRBJ2-7,TRBD1,-,TGTGCCAGCAGTTTCCCCGGGACAGGTCTCTACGAGCAGTACTTC,CASSFPGTGLYEQYF
TRBV10-3,TRBJ2-1,-,-,TGTGCCATCAGTGAGTCGGCCAGGATCGATGAGCAGTTCTTC,CAISESARIDEQFF
TRBV6-1,TRBJ1-2,-,-,TGTGCCAGCAAGGGGGAGGGCTCAACGATCTATGGCTACACCTTC,CASKGEGSTIYGYTF
TRBV6-1,TRBJ2-5,-,-,TGTGCCAGCAGTGGAACGCAGGGAGAGACCCAGTACTTC,CASSGTQGETQYF
TRBV20-1,TRBJ2-5,TRBD2,few,TGCAGTGCTAGACGCGGGGGGGCCCGGGAGACCCAGTACTTC,CSARRGGARETQYF
TRBV10-3,TRBJ2-1,TRBD2,-,TGTGCCATCAGTGAGTCGCGGGGGGGCAATTCACGGGAGCAGTTCTTC,CAISESRGGNSREQFF
TRBV9,TRBJ1-4,-,-,TGTGCCAGCACCTACGGACCGGGACGGCGAGATGAAAAACTGTTTTTT,CASTYGPGRRDEKLFF
TRBV29-1,TRBJ2-7,TRBD1,many,TGCAGCGTTGTAATCCGGGACAGGGTAGTCAACGAGCAGTACTTC,CSVVIRDRVVNEQYF
TRBV20-1,TRBJ2-3,-,-,TGCAGTGCTTCCCGACTTGGCACAGATACGCAGTATTTT,CSASRLGTDTQYF
TRBV29-1,TRBJ2-5,TRBD2,few,TGCAGCGTTAATGGACTAGCGGGACAAGAGACCCAGTACTTC,CSVNGLAGQETQYF
TRBV29-1,TRBJ2-3,TRBD2,-,TGCAGCGTCGGGACTAGCGGGAGAGGAGATACGCAGTATTTT,CSVGTSGRGDTQYF
TRBV10-3,TRBJ2-3,TRBD2,-,TGTGCCATCAGAGCGGGGACTAGCAAAGATACGCAGTATTTT,CAIRAGTSKDTQYF
TRBV3-1,TRBJ2-1,-,many,TGCGCCAGCAGCCAGGCTGGACCCTACAATGAGCAGTTCTTC,CASSQAGPYNEQFF